Following are 13 T cell receptor beta chains from one sample sequenced in a study of T cells expressing NK-cell markers. Using the 5' RACE reads, TCRdb records one entry per CDR3 protein without DNA. The sample totals hundreds of thousands of distinct CDR3 sequences. Sequenced input: blood T cells: a sorted CD56 or NKG2C T cell subset, CD4+ or CD8+ T cells, or bulk PBMC T cells (not recorded which). The receptor source for this set is a man between 18 and 35 years old in good health.

V and J are TRBV20-1 and TRBJ2-6; lacking DNA, the TRBD1 call made by TCRdb goes unchecked. CDR3 length equals 17 residues. From germline, CDR1 is DFQATT and CDR2 SNEGSKA (reference sequence). The CDR3: CSAPRRDRGSGANVLTF.

V is TRBV20-1 and J is TRBJ2-7. The germline CDR1 and CDR2 sequences are DFQATT and SNEGSKA (reference sequence). CDR3 length: 16 amino acids. CDR3 residues: CSARDHIAVSSYEQYF.

V usage is TRBV20-1 and J usage is TRBJ1-6; TCRdb picks TRBD1, but there is no DNA to check that call. Germline CDR1 and CDR2: DFQATT and SNEGSKA (reference sequence). This CDR3 is 16 amino acids long. CDR3 sequence reads: CSAPPGGQAYNSPLHF.

V and J are TRBV7-9 and TRBJ2-7; checking the TCRdb D call of TRBD1 is not possible without DNA. CDR1 is SEHNR, CDR2 FQNEAQ, per germline (reference sequence). The CDR3 length is 15 residues. CDR3 sequence: CASSLSTPGNYEQYF.

V usage is TRBV19 and J usage is TRBJ2-1; TCRdb selects TRBD2, and the lack of DNA leaves this call unchecked. Germline lookup yields CDR1 LNHDA and CDR2 SQIVND (reference sequence). CDR3 length: 16 amino acids. The chain's CDR3 is CASSIALPSGRPSQFF.

V gene TRBV9 combines with J gene TRBJ2-3; the D gene TCRdb calls, TRBD2, cannot be checked with no DNA. Per the germline V gene, CDR1 is SGDLS and CDR2 is YYNGEE. The CDR3 consists of 16 residues. The CDR3 loop reads CASSVGASGITDTQYF.

This chain uses TRBV7-3 with TRBJ2-3; TCRdb selects TRBD2, and the lack of DNA leaves this call unchecked. Germline values: CDR1 SGHTA, CDR2 FQGTGA. The CDR3 loop spans 16 amino acids. The CDR3 here is CASSLAVAGVPDTQYF. Variable domain in full (rest from reference TRBV7-3 and TRBJ2-3): GAGVSQTPSNKVTEKGKYVELRCDPISGHTALYWYRQSLGQGPEFLIYFQGTGAADDSGLPNDRFFAVRPEGSVSTLKIQRTERGDSAVYLCASSLAVAGVPDTQYFGPGTRLTVL.

CDR3 loop: CASSLPGLAEYF. The chain employs TRBV27 and TRBJ2-3; TCRdb outputs TRBD2, but without DNA this stays unchecked. Germline loops: CDR1 MNHEY, CDR2 SMNVEV (reference sequence). The CDR3 covers 12 residues.

This sequence joins TRBV19 and TRBJ2-5; the D gene TCRdb calls, TRBD1, cannot be checked with no DNA. From germline, CDR1 is LNHDA and CDR2 SQIVND (reference sequence). This CDR3 has 13 residues. CDR3 loop: CASSPKTGTARYF.

CDR3 loop: CASRGRLHPSSEQYF. The chain recombines TRBV27 with TRBJ2-7; the D gene TCRdb calls, TRBD2, cannot be checked with no DNA. The CDR3 runs 15 residues. From germline, CDR1 is MNHEY and CDR2 SMNVEV (reference sequence).

This chain uses TRBV6-2 or TRBV6-3 with TRBJ1-5; TCRdb's assignment of TRBD1 cannot be checked, as there is no DNA. There are 17 residues in the CDR3. CDR1 and CDR2 (germline): MNHEY, SVGEGT. The CDR3: CASSSQWGTGFKKPQHF.

The V gene is TRBV5-1, the J gene TRBJ2-1; TCRdb reports TRBD1, a call that lacks DNA to check it against. CDR1 SGHRS and CDR2 YFSETQ come from the germline V gene. The CDR3 spans 13 residues. CDR3 protein: CASRRPSRSEQFF.

V is TRBV12-3 or TRBV12-4 and J is TRBJ2-2. This CDR3 spans 14 amino acids. The CDR3 spells CAIALGENTGELFF.